The T cell receptor beta chain described here comes from a study of identical twins. Findings and limits, study-wide: In monozygotic twins, models underestimated the sharing of out-of-frame TCR alpha. Beta clonotypes that were abundant in cord blood contained fewer insertions, a pattern absent from memory repertoires. Beta out-of-frame sequences displayed a weaker excess of sharing between twins. The same donors were not followed; conclusions instead depended on cross-sectional statistical analysis.

This clonotype has just a few counts. Its antigen is as yet unknown. This CDR3 is built from 15 residues. Trimming cost V 4 bases and J 2 bases, with 14 bases left between them. Germline loops: CDR1 SGHTA, CDR2 FQGNSA. TCRdb reprocessed the 5' RACE reads via MiXCR and lists one record per CDR3 protein. The sample contains 300,000 or so distinct CDR3 sequences, 9.5% of which appear only once. These data are also associated with another study on yellow fever vaccine responses in identical twins.

V usage is TRBV7-2 and J usage is TRBJ2-5; unclear D gene. The clonotype was recovered from a woman between 18 and 30 years old in good health. The sequenced material came from CD8+ T cells sorted from blood. This CDR3 reads CASSSSGGEQETQYF. DNA of the CDR3: TGTGCCAGCAGCTCCTCGGGCGGCGAACAAGAGACCCAGTACTTC.